These T cell receptor beta chains were read from a single sample in a study of cytomegalovirus exposure and HLA in healthy donors. Generated by immunoSEQ multiplex PCR, the TCRdb table keeps only in-frame clones and is missing some. The sample consists of about 260,000 clones, about 90% of them appearing once. Sample: PBMCs. The receptors were sampled from a young woman in good health and CMV-seronegative. Each CDR3 is given without its conserved first and last residue. The order of the fields is V gene, D gene, clone size, CDR3 protein. A D gene is named only where the DNA matches it firmly. Part of the rows lack a size; the others show once, few, many or a class for expanded clones.

v_call: TRBV30; d_call: -; clone_size: -; cdr3_aa: AWSRAGRGDTQY
v_call: TRBV29-1; d_call: TRBD1; clone_size: -; cdr3_aa: SVEDRARGTEAF
v_call: TRBV9; d_call: -; clone_size: -; cdr3_aa: ASSVAGSAPGNTIY
v_call: TRBV2; d_call: -; clone_size: -; cdr3_aa: ASGDGPSYEQY
v_call: TRBV4-2; d_call: -; clone_size: once; cdr3_aa: ASSQARGGGLDTEAF
v_call: TRBV4-2; d_call: TRBD2; clone_size: once; cdr3_aa: ASSQGLGTTHNEQF
v_call: TRBV14; d_call: -; clone_size: -; cdr3_aa: ASSHWDASSAF
v_call: TRBV28; d_call: TRBD2; clone_size: -; cdr3_aa: ASSLGREGKETQY
v_call: TRBV7-9; d_call: -; clone_size: few; cdr3_aa: ASSALESVTDEQY
v_call: TRBV7-9; d_call: TRBD1; clone_size: -; cdr3_aa: ASSLGTGGLSILFYEQY
v_call: TRBV6-5; d_call: TRBD1; clone_size: -; cdr3_aa: ASSYGGQGNYEQY